The entry below describes one TCR beta chain. Via MiXCR, TCRdb re-called the 5' RACE reads, giving one row per CDR3 protein. The table has 1.5 million to 2 million distinct CDR3 sequences, roughly a third seen once; the top ten hold 0.27%. Per germline, CDR1 ENHRY and CDR2 SYGVKD. This CDR3 region has 12 residues. V gave up 11 bases and J gave up 1 base, with 11 bases separating them. The data originate from a study of identical twins. The sequence was obtained from a newborn girl in good health. This rearrangement joins TRBV10-3 to TRBJ1-1; a possible D gene is TRBD1 (5 bases). Sequencing was carried out using cord blood. The CDR3 DNA is TGTGCCGTCGGACACCCGAACACTGAAGCTTTCTTT. Its translation: CAVGHPNTEAFF.